The rows below give T cell receptor beta chains drawn from one sample of a study of Ad26.COV2.S vaccination and SARS-CoV-2 variants. Method: immunoSEQ multiplex PCR; TCRdb's copy keeps in-frame clones and lacks some. Altogether approximately 460,000 clones are present, 80% to 90% being singletons, with the ten largest covering under 2%. Sequences were derived from peripheral blood, sampled in a trial of Ad26.COV2.S vaccine versus placebo. The receptors stem from a person aged 18-65 years who received the Ad26.COV2.S COVID-19 vaccine or a placebo. Each CDR3 is given with its conserved first and last residue. D genes are given only for firm matches. Size is omitted from some rows. Given values are once, few, many or a class for expanded clones.

CDR3 length | J gene | D gene | clone size | V gene | CDR3 DNA | CDR3 protein
17 | TRBJ2-1 | TRBD2 | - | TRBV5-5 | TGTGCCAGCAGCCCGGGACTAGCGGGAAGACCGGGGGATGAGCAGTTCTTC | CASSPGLAGRPGDEQFF
14 | TRBJ2-3 | - | - | TRBV5-1 | TGCGCCAGCAGCTTGGGGCTCAAGATGGATACGCAGTATTTT | CASSLGLKMDTQYF
14 | TRBJ2-3 | - | - | TRBV6-5 | TGTGCCAGCAGTTACTCGCAGTCGGTAGATACGCAGTATTTT | CASSYSQSVDTQYF
14 | TRBJ1-4 | - | - | TRBV14 | TGTGCCAGCAGCCAAGTGGGGGGAGGGGAAAAACTGTTTTTT | CASSQVGGGEKLFF
13 | TRBJ2-7 | - | - | TRBV2 | TGTGCCAGCAGGGGCCGAGCGGCCTACGAGCAGTACTTC | CASRGRAAYEQYF
16 | TRBJ1-1 | - | - | TRBV5-8 | TGTGCCAGCAGCTTGACTCGGGGGGGCGGAAAGACTGAAGCTTTCTTT | CASSLTRGGGKTEAFF
15 | TRBJ2-1 | TRBD2 | once | TRBV7-7 | TGTGCTAGCAGCTCAGCCGGAGGGGAGGGGAATGAGCAGTTCTTC | CASSSAGGEGNEQFF
14 | TRBJ1-1 | - | - | TRBV28 | TGTGCCAGCAGTTTAAATCTGGGGGTAACTGAAGCTTTCTTT | CASSLNLGVTEAFF
17 | TRBJ2-1 | TRBD2 | - | TRBV28 | TGTGCCAGCAGTTTGAGGGTGACTAGCATGTCCTACAATGAGCAGTTCTTC | CASSLRVTSMSYNEQFF
16 | TRBJ1-1 | - | - | TRBV7-9 | TGTGCCAGCAGCTTGGTCGAAGGTGGGAGGGCGCCCGAAGCTTTCTTT | CASSLVEGGRAPEAFF
13 | TRBJ2-1 | TRBD1 | - | TRBV2 | TGTGCCAGCCGGGACAGGGGGTACAATGAGCAGTTCTTC | CASRDRGYNEQFF
15 | TRBJ2-2 | TRBD1 | once | TRBV10-2 | TGCGCCAGCAGTGAGTCAGGGGGCGGCACCGGGGAGCTGTTTTTT | CASSESGGGTGELFF
12 | TRBJ2-5 | TRBD1 | - | TRBV29-1 | TGCAGCGTTGTGACAGGGCAAGAGACCCAGTACTTC | CSVVTGQETQYF
13 | TRBJ1-4 | - | - | TRBV7-2 | TGTGCCAGCAGCTTTGACAGGAATGAAAAACTGTTTTTT | CASSFDRNEKLFF
14 | TRBJ1-5 | TRBD1 | once | TRBV6-5 | TGTGCCAGCAGTTACGACAGGGGCAATCAGCCCCAGCATTTT | CASSYDRGNQPQHF
18 | TRBJ2-2 | TRBD2 | - | TRBV24-1 | TGTGCCACCAGTGGACTAGCGGGAAGGGATTTGAACACCGGGGAGCTGTTTTTT | CATSGLAGRDLNTGELFF
15 | TRBJ1-2 | TRBD1 | - | TRBV18 | TGTGCCAGCTCACCAGGGACAGGGGGCGACTATGGCTACACCTTC | CASSPGTGGDYGYTF
15 | TRBJ2-1 | - | - | TRBV2 | TGTGCCAGCAGTGAAAGAGGACAGATATCTAGTGAGCAGTTCTTC | CASSERGQISSEQFF
16 | TRBJ2-7 | - | - | TRBV7-2 | TGTGCCAGCAGCTTAGGGGATGGGGTGGAAAACTACGAGCAGTACTTC | CASSLGDGVENYEQYF
14 | TRBJ1-2 | - | - | TRBV5-4 | TGTGCCAGCAGCTTGTGGCAGGGAAACTATGGCTACACCTTC | CASSLWQGNYGYTF
16 | TRBJ2-3 | TRBD2 | - | TRBV30 | TGTGCCTGGAGCCCCCCATCTAGCGGCAGCACAGATACGCAGTATTTT | CAWSPPSSGSTDTQYF
15 | TRBJ1-5 | - | - | TRBV27 | TGTGCCAGCAGTTTATGGGGGGCCCTTAATCAGCCCCAGCATTTT | CASSLWGALNQPQHF
15 | TRBJ1-4 | - | - | TRBV15 | TGTGCCACCAGCCGGGAGACAGCAACTAATGAAAAACTGTTTTTT | CATSRETATNEKLFF
12 | TRBJ1-5 | - | - | TRBV6-4 | TGTGCCAGCAGCAGACGGCAACAGCCCCAGCATTTT | CASSRRQQPQHF
15 | TRBJ1-1 | - | - | TRBV21-1 | TGTGCCAGCAACCGACAGGGGGCGACTGGCACTGAAGCTTTCTTT | CASNRQGATGTEAFF
9 | TRBJ1-2 | - | - | TRBV29-1 | TGCAGCGTTGAAGAGGGCTACACCTTC | CSVEEGYTF
15 | TRBJ2-2 | - | - | TRBV9 | TGTGCCAGCAGCGTAGGGGCAGGGGTACCCGGGGAGCTGTTTTTT | CASSVGAGVPGELFF
15 | TRBJ2-1 | TRBD1 | - | TRBV6-1 | TGTGCCAGCAGTGAAGTGGGACAGGGGGTGCATGAGCAGTTCTTC | CASSEVGQGVHEQFF
14 | TRBJ1-1 | - | - | TRBV19 | TGTGCCAGTAGCCTCGCAAACATGAACACTGAAGCTTTCTTT | CASSLANMNTEAFF
16 | TRBJ2-1 | - | - | TRBV6-1 | TGTGCCAGCAGTGATTGGGGCAGAAGCTCCTACAATGAGCAGTTCTTC | CASSDWGRSSYNEQFF
16 | TRBJ2-1 | TRBD2 | - | TRBV27 | TGTGCCAGCAGTTTATCCGGACTAGGGGTGTACAATGAGCAGTTCTTC | CASSLSGLGVYNEQFF
15 | TRBJ1-3 | TRBD1 | - | TRBV7-6 | TGTGCCAGCAGCCAAGGACAGGCGGGTGGAAACACCATATATTTT | CASSQGQAGGNTIYF
15 | TRBJ1-1 | - | - | TRBV7-9 | TGTGCCAGCAGCTTTCAAGACGCCCTGGAGTCTGAAGCTTTCTTT | CASSFQDALESEAFF
18 | TRBJ1-5 | - | - | TRBV7-9 | TGTGCCAGCAGCTTAGGGGGGCGCGGACTAGCCCTCAATCAGCCCCAGCATTTT | CASSLGGRGLALNQPQHF
14 | TRBJ2-5 | - | once | TRBV10-2 | TGCGCCAGCTGCTTATACAGGGCCCAAGAGACCCAGTACTTC | CASCLYRAQETQYF
14 | TRBJ1-1 | - | - | TRBV7-2 | TGTGCCAGCAGCTCGCCCCCGAGGGGCACTGAAGCTTTCTTT | CASSSPPRGTEAFF
15 | TRBJ1-4 | - | - | TRBV5-6 | TGTGCCAGCAGCCGAAGGACAGCCTCTAATGAAAAACTGTTTTTT | CASSRRTASNEKLFF
14 | TRBJ1-5 | TRBD1 | - | TRBV5-4 | TGTGCCAGCAGCCCAGGGGGAGGGAATCAGCCCCAGCATTTT | CASSPGGGNQPQHF
13 | TRBJ1-5 | - | few | TRBV6-5 | TGTGCCAGCAGTCCCCAACATGATCAGCCCCAGCATTTT | CASSPQHDQPQHF
13 | TRBJ2-1 | - | - | TRBV27 | TGTGCCAGCTACAATAGGCCTGATGGTGAGCAGTTCTTC | CASYNRPDGEQFF
14 | TRBJ2-7 | - | - | TRBV18 | TGTGCCAGCTCACCTAGGGGGGCTCCCTACGAGCAGTACTTC | CASSPRGAPYEQYF
16 | TRBJ2-7 | TRBD2 | - | TRBV28 | TGTGCCAGCAGTGGCTCCACTGTAGCGGGACCGTACGAGCAGTACTTC | CASSGSTVAGPYEQYF
15 | TRBJ1-2 | - | - | TRBV6-5 | TGTGCCAGCAGTTACTCGCCTCGGAGACTCTATGGCTACACCTTC | CASSYSPRRLYGYTF
13 | TRBJ1-2 | TRBD1 | - | TRBV6-2/TRBV6-3 | TGTGCCAGCAGTTCCGGGACAGGACGTGGATACACCTTC | CASSSGTGRGYTF
15 | TRBJ2-7 | - | - | TRBV14 | TGTGCCAGCAGCCAAGAGGGGGGCCACTCCTACGAGCAGTACTTC | CASSQEGGHSYEQYF
14 | TRBJ2-7 | - | - | TRBV5-4 | TGTGCCAGCAGCCAAAAAAACCGGCCGCCTGAGCAGTACTTC | CASSQKNRPPEQYF
14 | TRBJ2-7 | - | - | TRBV7-9 | TGTGCCAGCAGCTTAGCCCTTACCCGGAGCGAGCAGTACTTC | CASSLALTRSEQYF
14 | TRBJ2-5 | TRBD1 | - | TRBV18 | TGTGCCAGCTCACCTACGGGGACAGGGGAGGCCCAGTACTTC | CASSPTGTGEAQYF
13 | TRBJ1-1 | - | - | TRBV28 | TGTGCCAGCAGTTTTGGGACCCTGGGTCAAGCTTTCTTT | CASSFGTLGQAFF
12 | TRBJ1-2 | - | - | TRBV6-5 | TGTGCCAGCACGAATCCCGGGTTCGGCTACACCTTC | CASTNPGFGYTF
16 | TRBJ1-6 | - | - | TRBV6-2/TRBV6-3 | TGTGCCAGCAGCCCTACCGCAGGAACAGGGAGGAAGTCCCTCCACTTT | CASSPTAGTGRKSLHF
13 | TRBJ1-1 | - | - | TRBV7-9 | TGTGCCAGCAGTTACCGACTCGGCACTGAAGCTTTCTTT | CASSYRLGTEAFF
15 | TRBJ2-3 | - | - | TRBV7-3 | TGTGCCAGCAGCTTCGATGGGAACGGGGCAGATACGCAGTATTTT | CASSFDGNGADTQYF
15 | TRBJ1-3 | - | - | TRBV14 | TGTGCCAGCAGCCGACCCGGGACAACTGGAAACACCATATATTTT | CASSRPGTTGNTIYF
14 | TRBJ2-7 | TRBD1 | - | TRBV6-5 | TGTGCCAGCTCCGGGACAGGGCTGTTCTACGAGCAGTACTTC | CASSGTGLFYEQYF
15 | TRBJ2-4 | TRBD2 | - | TRBV7-6 | TGTGCCAGCAGCTTAGCTACTAGCGGGAGTAACATTCAGTACTTC | CASSLATSGSNIQYF